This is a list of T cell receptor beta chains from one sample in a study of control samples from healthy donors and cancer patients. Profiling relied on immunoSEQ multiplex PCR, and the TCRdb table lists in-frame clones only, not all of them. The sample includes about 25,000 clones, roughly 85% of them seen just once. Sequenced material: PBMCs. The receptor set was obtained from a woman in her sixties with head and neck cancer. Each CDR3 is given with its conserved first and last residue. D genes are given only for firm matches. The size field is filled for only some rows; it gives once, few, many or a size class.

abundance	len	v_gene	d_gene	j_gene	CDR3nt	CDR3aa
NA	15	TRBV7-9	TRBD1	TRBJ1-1	TGTGCCAGCAGCCCCTGGGGGGCAGGGGGGACTGAAGCTTTCTTT	CASSPWGAGGTEAFF
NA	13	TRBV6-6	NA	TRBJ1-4	TGTGCCAGCGTGATAGGGGTTAGTGAAAAACTGTTTTTT	CASVIGVSEKLFF
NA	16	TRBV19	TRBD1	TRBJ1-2	TGTGCCAGTAGTATCCCGGGACAGGGGGCTACGCGAGGCTACACCTTC	CASSIPGQGATRGYTF
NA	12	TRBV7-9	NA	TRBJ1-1	TGTGCCAGCAGCCCCCCGGTTGGTGAAGCTTTCTTT	CASSPPVGEAFF
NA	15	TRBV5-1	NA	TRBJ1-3	TGCGCCAGCAGCGGTAACGGGATGTCTGGAAACACCATATATTTT	CASSGNGMSGNTIYF
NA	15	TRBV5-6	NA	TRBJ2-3	TGTGCCAGCAGCTTGGACCGGACCGGCACAGATACGCAGTATTTT	CASSLDRTGTDTQYF
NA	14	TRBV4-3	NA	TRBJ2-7	TGCGCCAGCAGCCAAGACCGGACATTTCACGAGCAGTACTTC	CASSQDRTFHEQYF
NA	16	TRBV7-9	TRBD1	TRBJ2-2	TGTGCCAGCAGCTCTCCGGGACAGGGGGTCACCGGGGAGCTGTTTTTT	CASSSPGQGVTGELFF
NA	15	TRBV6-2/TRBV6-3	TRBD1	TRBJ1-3	TGTGCCAGCAGCGAGGACAGGGCCACTGGAAACACCATATATTTT	CASSEDRATGNTIYF
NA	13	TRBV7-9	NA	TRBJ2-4	TGTGCCAGCACCACAGGGGGGGCGAACATTCAGTACTTC	CASTTGGANIQYF
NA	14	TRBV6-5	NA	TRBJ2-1	TGTGCCAGCAACCAGATTTCACGATACAATGAGCAGTTCTTC	CASNQISRYNEQFF
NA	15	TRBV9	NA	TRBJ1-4	TGTGCCAGCAGCGCTTCGGGGACAACTAATGAAAAACTGTTTTTT	CASSASGTTNEKLFF
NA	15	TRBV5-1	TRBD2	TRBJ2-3	TGCGCCAGCAGCTTTGGACTAGCGCGCACAGATACGCAGTATTTT	CASSFGLARTDTQYF
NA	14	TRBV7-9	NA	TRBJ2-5	TGTGCCAGCAGCTTAGCAGGGGGAAAAGAGACCCAGTACTTC	CASSLAGGKETQYF
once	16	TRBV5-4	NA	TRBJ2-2	TGTGCCAGCAGCGTAGGACTACCGAGGAACACCGGGGAGCTGTTTTTT	CASSVGLPRNTGELFF
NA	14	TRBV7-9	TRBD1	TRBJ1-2	TGTGCCAGCAGCTTTCCGGGACAGACCTATGGCTACACCTTC	CASSFPGQTYGYTF
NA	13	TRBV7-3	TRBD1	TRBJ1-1	TGTGCCAGCAGCCCCGACAGGGGGAGTGAAGCTTTCTTT	CASSPDRGSEAFF
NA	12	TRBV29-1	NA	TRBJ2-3	TGCAGCGTTGACTATTGGGCAGATACGCAGTATTTT	CSVDYWADTQYF
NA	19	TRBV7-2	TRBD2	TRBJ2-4	TGTGCCAGCATCGTACTAGCGGGAGGGCCCTATATAGCCAAAAACATTCAGTACTTC	CASIVLAGGPYIAKNIQYF
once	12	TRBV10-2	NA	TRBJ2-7	TGCGCCAGCAGGGGGGACGCCTACGAGCAGTACTTC	CASRGDAYEQYF
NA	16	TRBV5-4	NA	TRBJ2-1	TGTGCCAGCAGCTTGGTGGGACCGAGATCCTACAATGAGCAGTTCTTC	CASSLVGPRSYNEQFF
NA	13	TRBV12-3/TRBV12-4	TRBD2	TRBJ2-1	TGTGCCAGCAGTGGGACTAGCCTAACTGAGCAGTTCTTC	CASSGTSLTEQFF
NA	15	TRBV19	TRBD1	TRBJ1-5	TGTGCCAGTTGGTCGGGCAGGGGGCGTAATCAGCCCCAGCATTTT	CASWSGRGRNQPQHF
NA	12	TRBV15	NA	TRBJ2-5	TGTGCCACCAGCAGAGAGAAAGAGACCCAGTACTTC	CATSREKETQYF
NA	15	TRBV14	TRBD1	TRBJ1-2	TGTGCCAGCAGCCAAGCATCTAGCCGGACAGGGTACTACACCTTC	CASSQASSRTGYYTF
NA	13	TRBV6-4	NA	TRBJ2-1	TGTGCCAGCAGTGACTCAAGCCCGGGGGAGCAGTTCTTC	CASSDSSPGEQFF
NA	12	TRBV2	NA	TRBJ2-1	TGTGCCAGCAGGCCCCTCGGGGATGAGCAGTTCTTC	CASRPLGDEQFF
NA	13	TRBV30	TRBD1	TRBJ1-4	TGTGCCTTCCAATCGACAGGGAAAGAAAAACTGTTTTTT	CAFQSTGKEKLFF
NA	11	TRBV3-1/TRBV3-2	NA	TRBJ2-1	TGTGCCAGCAGCCAAGGACAGGTACTGTTCTTC	CASSQGQVLFF
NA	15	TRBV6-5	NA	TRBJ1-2	TGTGCCAGCAGATTCCGGACGAGAGCTAACTATGGCTACACCTTC	CASRFRTRANYGYTF
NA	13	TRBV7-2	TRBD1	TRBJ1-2	TGTGCCAGCAGCCCGACAGGGGGTCTGGGCTACACCTTC	CASSPTGGLGYTF
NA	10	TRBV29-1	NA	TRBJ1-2	TGCAGCGTTGAAGGCTATGGCTACACCTTC	CSVEGYGYTF
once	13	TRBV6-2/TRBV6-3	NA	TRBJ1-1	TGTGCCAGCAGTTATAGTGCGAACACTGAAGCTTTCTTT	CASSYSANTEAFF
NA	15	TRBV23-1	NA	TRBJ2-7	TGCGCCAGCAGTCAATCCGGGCCCAGTCCCTACGAGCAGTACTTC	CASSQSGPSPYEQYF
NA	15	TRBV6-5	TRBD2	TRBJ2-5	TGTGCCAGCAGCGCCTATCGGGGGGTCCAAGAGACCCAGTACTTC	CASSAYRGVQETQYF
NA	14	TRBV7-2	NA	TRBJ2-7	TGTGCCAGCAGCCCCTCAGCGATCACCTACGAGCAGTACTTC	CASSPSAITYEQYF
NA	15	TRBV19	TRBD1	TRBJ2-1	TGTGCCAGTAGTCCGGACAGGGGCTCCTACAATGAGCAGTTCTTC	CASSPDRGSYNEQFF
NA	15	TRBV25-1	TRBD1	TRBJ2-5	TGTGCCAGCAGTCTCGGACAGGGGGGGCAAGAGACCCAGTACTTC	CASSLGQGGQETQYF
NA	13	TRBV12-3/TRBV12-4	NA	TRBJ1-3	TGTGCCAGCAGTTTCGGGGGCGGAAACACCATATATTTT	CASSFGGGNTIYF
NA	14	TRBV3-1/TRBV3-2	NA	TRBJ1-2	TGTGCCAGCAGCCACCGGGGTTTTGACTATGGCTACACCTTC	CASSHRGFDYGYTF
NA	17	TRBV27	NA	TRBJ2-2	TGTGCCAGCAGTTTATACTCTGGACAGTTGAACACCGGGGAGCTGTTTTTT	CASSLYSGQLNTGELFF
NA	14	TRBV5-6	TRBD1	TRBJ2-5	TGTGCCAGCAGCTTGGAGGACAGGCAAGAGACCCAGTACTTC	CASSLEDRQETQYF
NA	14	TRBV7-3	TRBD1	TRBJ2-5	TGTGCCAGCAGCCAGGACAGGGCTCGGGAGACCCAGTACTTC	CASSQDRARETQYF